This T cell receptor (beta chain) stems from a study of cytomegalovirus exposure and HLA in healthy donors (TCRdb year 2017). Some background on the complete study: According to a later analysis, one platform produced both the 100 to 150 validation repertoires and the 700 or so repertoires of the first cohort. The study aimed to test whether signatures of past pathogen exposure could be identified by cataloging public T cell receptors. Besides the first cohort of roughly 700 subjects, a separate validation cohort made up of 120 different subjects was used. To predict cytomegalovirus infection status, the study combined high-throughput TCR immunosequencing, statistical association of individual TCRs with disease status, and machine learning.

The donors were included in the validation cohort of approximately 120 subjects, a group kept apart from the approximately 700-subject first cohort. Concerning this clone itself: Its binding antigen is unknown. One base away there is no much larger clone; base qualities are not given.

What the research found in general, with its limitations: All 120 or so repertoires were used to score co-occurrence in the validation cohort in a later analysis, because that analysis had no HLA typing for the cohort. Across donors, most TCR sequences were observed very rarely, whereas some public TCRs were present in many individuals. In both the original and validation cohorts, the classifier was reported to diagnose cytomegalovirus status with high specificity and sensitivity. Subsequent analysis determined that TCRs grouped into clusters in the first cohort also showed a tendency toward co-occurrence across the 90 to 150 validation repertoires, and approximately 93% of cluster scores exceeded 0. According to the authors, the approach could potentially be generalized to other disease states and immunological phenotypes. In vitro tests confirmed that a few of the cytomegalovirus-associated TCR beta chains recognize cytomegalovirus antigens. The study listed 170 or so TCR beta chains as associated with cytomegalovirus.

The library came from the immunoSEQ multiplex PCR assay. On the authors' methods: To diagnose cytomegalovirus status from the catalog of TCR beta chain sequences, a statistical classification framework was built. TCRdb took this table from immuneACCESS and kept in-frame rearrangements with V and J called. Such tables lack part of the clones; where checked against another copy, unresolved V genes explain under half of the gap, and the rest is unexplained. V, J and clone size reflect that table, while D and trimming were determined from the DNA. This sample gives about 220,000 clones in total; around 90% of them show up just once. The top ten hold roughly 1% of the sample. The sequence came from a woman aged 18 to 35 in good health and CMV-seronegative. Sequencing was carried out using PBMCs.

Here the CDR3 is given as CASSIGNTGELFF. The base sequence is TGTGCCAGCTCAATCGGGAACACCGGGGAGCTGTTTTTT. This receptor chain uses TRBV18 and TRBJ2-2, with no confident D gene call. From the cysteine up to the phenylalanine, the CDR3 has a length of 13 residues. The sequence is cut down to CDR3 DNA, 39 bases in frame from base 1. The germline V gene gives CDR1 as KGHSH and CDR2 as LQKENI. Between the V and J ends, shortened by 5 bases and 1 base respectively, the junction contains 5 bases.